This passage covers 10 T cell receptor beta chains from one sample sequenced in a study of cytotoxic CD8 clonotypes in ibrutinib-treated CLL. The table came from immunoSEQ multiplex PCR; TCRdb's copy has only in-frame clones and leaves some out. The sample has 35,000 to 40,000 clones; around 75% are singletons. Sequencing was performed on PBMCs, taken at disease progression, from a patient treated with ibrutinib. These receptors all come from a human donor with chronic lymphocytic leukemia.

The V and J genes are TRBV2 and TRBJ1-1, with D tentatively TRBD1 (5 bases). Germline V gives CDR1 SNHLY, CDR2 FYNNEI. CDR3 size: 15 residues. V was pared by 8 bases and J by 3 bases, with 19 bases between. The CDR3 loop is CASVFVGGADTEAFF. CDR3 DNA: TGTGCCAGCGTGTTTGTCGGGGGTGCGGACACTGAAGCTTTCTTT.

V gene TRBV27 combines with J gene TRBJ1-5, with D possibly being TRBD1 (6 bases). The CDR3 is 15 residues long. The V end lost 5 bases, the J end lost 1 base, and 12 bases lay between the germline ends. The germline V gene has CDR1 MNHEY and CDR2 SMNVEV (reference sequence). The CDR3 protein is CASSPQGRSNQPQHF. The CDR3, as DNA: TGTGCCAGCAGTCCCCAGGGGAGAAGCAATCAGCCCCAGCATTTT.

This clone was counted only a few times. This sequence joins TRBV5-4 and TRBJ2-6; D is unresolved. Germline V gene sequence: CDR1 SGHNT, CDR2 YYREEE (reference sequence). There are 16 residues in the CDR3. The V gene lost 0 bases and the J gene lost 1 base, with 8 bases spanning the gap. The CDR3 reads CASSLDGLSGANVLTF. As DNA, the CDR3 is TGTGCCAGCAGCTTGGATGGCTTATCTGGGGCCAACGTCCTGACTTTC.

This clone was found a few times. CDR3 amino acids: CASSYSSDWDGYTF. The CDR3 DNA follows: TGTGCCAGCAGTTACTCGAGCGACTGGGATGGCTACACCTTC. V is TRBV6-6 and J is TRBJ1-2; D not resolved. Germline V gene sequence: CDR1 MNHNY, CDR2 SVGAGI (reference sequence). CDR3 size: 14 residues. V was clipped by 0 bases and J by 6 bases, with 11 bases between them.

V and J are TRBV9 and TRBJ1-6; D remains ambiguous. V was clipped by 0 bases and J by 0 bases, with 7 bases between them. CDR3 length: 16 amino acids. Germline V CDR1 and CDR2: SGDLS, YYNGEE. CDR3 region: CASSVGGSSYNSPLHF. In DNA, the CDR3 is TGTGCCAGCAGCGTAGGCGGCAGCTCCTATAATTCACCCCTCCACTTT.

This clone has a single count. V and J are TRBV19 and TRBJ2-6; D may be TRBD1 (6 bases). The V and J ends lost 7 bases and 1 base respectively, with 20 bases between them. The CDR3 runs 18 residues. CDR1 LNHDA and CDR2 SQIVND come from the germline V gene (reference sequence). The DNA of the CDR3 is TGTGCCAGTACCCCCAGGGGCAGGGGTGGTTCTGGGGCCAACGTCCTGACTTTC. It translates to CASTPRGRGGSGANVLTF.

This clone occurred once. The V and J genes are TRBV29-1 and TRBJ2-7, with 8 bases that match TRBD1. V gave up 4 bases and J gave up 6 bases; unmatched junction bases: 8. The CDR3 consists of 13 residues. The V gene's germline CDR1 is SQVTM and CDR2 ANQGSEA. The CDR3 coding sequence is TGCAGCGTTGGGACAGGGAAGGTAGTCGAGCAGTACTTC. It codes for CSVGTGKVVEQYF.

The chain joins TRBV6-5 to TRBJ2-7; TRBD1 might be the D (5 bases). CDR1 is MNHEY, CDR2 SVGAGI, per germline. The CDR3 is made up of 14 amino acids. The V and J ends lost 4 bases and 5 bases respectively, with 15 bases between them. The CDR3 here is CASSSDRFRDEQYF. The CDR3 DNA follows: TGTGCCAGCAGTTCCGACAGATTCCGGGACGAGCAGTACTTC.

CDR3: CSVKETQSTYEQYF. The CDR3 nucleotides are TGCAGCGTGAAAGAGACCCAATCGACTTACGAGCAGTACTTC. The rearrangement uses TRBV29-1 and TRBJ2-7, with D unclear. The germline V gene encodes CDR1 SQVTM and CDR2 ANQGSEA. The V end was cut by 6 bases, the J end by 4 bases, with 19 bases between. This CDR3 contains 14 residues.

V is TRBV5-3 and J is TRBJ1-6; no reliable D call. TRBV5-3 belongs to the ORF category, with a function that is uncertain. The CDR3 is made up of 14 amino acids. V was cut by 4 bases and J by 7 bases, with 12 bases left in between. CDR3 coding DNA: TGTGCCAGAAGCCGTAACCCGCGGAATTCACCCCTCCACTTT. Its translation: CARSRNPRNSPLHF.